This T cell receptor (beta chain) was obtained from a study of blood T cell repertoires in COVID-19. The wider study: The study drew acute and convalescent COVID-19 samples from the United States, Italy and Spain. PBMCs, B-cell-depleted T cells, or T cells were the source of the cDNA or gDNA that made up the material.

Source study methods: Estimates of nucleated cell counts were drawn from the amplification of reference gene primers. Repertoires were generated with immunoSEQ multiplex PCR, while TCRdb's copy carries only in-frame clones and drops some. V, J and clone size reflect that table, while D and trimming were determined from the DNA. The sample comprises about 48,000 clones, about 85% of which are singletons, and almost 6% rests with the top ten. From germline, CDR1 is SQVTM and CDR2 ANQGSEA. This CDR3 is 13 amino acids long. V shed 5 bases and J 5 bases; nucleotides not matched to a gene: 8. The source material was peripheral blood. This chain uses TRBV29-1 with TRBJ2-5; 7 nucleotides agree with TRBD1. The receptor's source is a woman aged 55-75 years with acute or convalescent COVID-19. This CDR3 reads CSVYQGVRETQYF. In nucleotides, the CDR3 is TGCAGCGTTTACCAGGGGGTTCGGGAGACCCAGTACTTC.